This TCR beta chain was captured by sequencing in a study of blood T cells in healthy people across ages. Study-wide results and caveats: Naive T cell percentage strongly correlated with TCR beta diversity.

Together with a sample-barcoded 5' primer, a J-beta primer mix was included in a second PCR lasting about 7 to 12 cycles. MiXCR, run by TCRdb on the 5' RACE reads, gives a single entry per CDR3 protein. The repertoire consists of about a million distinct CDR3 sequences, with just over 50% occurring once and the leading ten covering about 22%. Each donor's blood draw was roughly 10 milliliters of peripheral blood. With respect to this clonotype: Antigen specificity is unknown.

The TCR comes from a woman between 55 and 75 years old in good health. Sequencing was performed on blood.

The CDR3 region is CASYASGRRTDTQYF. Here the CDR3 DNA reads TGTGCCAGCTATGCTAGCGGGAGGCGCACAGATACGCAGTATTTT. The chain uses TRBV12-3 or TRBV12-4 and TRBJ2-3; TRBD2 matches at 11 bases. Trimming cost V 8 bases and J 1 base; bases outside gene matches: 5. The length of the CDR3 is 15 residues.